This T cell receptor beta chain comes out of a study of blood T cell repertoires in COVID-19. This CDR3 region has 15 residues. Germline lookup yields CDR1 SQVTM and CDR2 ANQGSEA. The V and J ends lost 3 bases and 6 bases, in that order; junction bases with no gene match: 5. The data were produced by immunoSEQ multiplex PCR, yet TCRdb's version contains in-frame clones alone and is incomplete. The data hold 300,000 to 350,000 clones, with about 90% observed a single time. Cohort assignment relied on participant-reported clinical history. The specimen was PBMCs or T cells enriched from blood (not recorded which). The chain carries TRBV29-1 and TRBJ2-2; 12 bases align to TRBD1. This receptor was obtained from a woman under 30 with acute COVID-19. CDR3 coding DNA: TGCAGCGTTGAGGGGGACAGGGGGCTTGCCGGGGAGCTGTTTTTT. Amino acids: CSVEGDRGLAGELFF.